This T cell receptor beta chain comes out of a study of control samples from healthy donors and cancer patients. This table comes from immunoSEQ multiplex PCR, and its TCRdb copy is limited to in-frame clones, with some not included. The sample lists some 130,000 clones; around 90% were seen once. CDR1 is MNHNS and CDR2 is SASEGT in the germline V gene. The CDR3 runs to 16 residues. Trimming shortened V by 2 bases and J by 4 bases, and 12 bases separated the two germline ends. The rearrangement uses TRBV6-1 and TRBJ1-6; TRBD1 might be the D (6 bases). The material sequenced was blood. The TCR sequence derives from a man in his forties in good health. The CDR3 DNA follows: TGTGCCAGCAGTGAACAGGGGTCGTTGTATAATTCACCCCTCCACTTT. This gives the protein CASSEQGSLYNSPLHF.